This TCR beta chain was sequenced in a study of cytomegalovirus exposure and HLA in healthy donors. The study ran its PCR with 60 Vbeta and 13 Jbeta primers. Generated by immunoSEQ multiplex PCR, the TCRdb table keeps only in-frame clones and is missing some. The sample comprises 65,000 to 100,000 clones, approximately 80% of which are singletons, and around 2.9% rests with the top ten. The CDR3 is 15 residues long. Losses at the gene ends were 2 bases for V and 1 base for J; bases not matched to a gene: 3. CDR1 MDHEN and CDR2 SYDVKM come from the germline V gene. The chain links TRBV28 to TRBJ2-7, with TRBD1 identical over 9 bases. The material sequenced was PBMCs. The receptor was isolated from a middle-aged man in good health and CMV-seronegative. CDR3 residues: CASSLTGTGSYEQYF. CDR3 nucleotides: TGTGCCAGCAGTTTAACCGGGACAGGGTCCTACGAGCAGTACTTC.